In its sample, the clone carrying this TCR beta chain was seen a few times. The antigen remains unidentified. Genomic DNA was employed as the template in profiling TCR beta VDJ and CDR3. TCRdb analysed the reads with MiXCR anew, one entry per CDR3 protein. This table holds 200,000 to 250,000 distinct CDR3 sequences, around 63% found once. This entry belongs to a study of CD8+CD57+ T cells in acquired aplastic anemia. Study in general: Sorted CD4+ and CD8+ cells yielded DNA averaging around 3.2 ug. Average CD4+ read depth in healthy donors was some 11 million reads.

CDR1 and CDR2 from the germline V gene are DFQATT and SNEGSKA (reference sequence). The J segment lost 9 bases and the V segment lost 5 bases, leaving 8 bases of the junction unmatched. The CDR3 length is 13 residues. Whole-study findings and limits: Comparison of patients with controls identified 25 to 35 shared CD8+ CDR3 sequences. CD8+ Simpson's diversity did not differ significantly between patients and controls.

The rearrangement joins TRBV20-1 to TRBJ2-1; 9 nucleotides line up with TRBD2. The receptor comes from a human donor in good health. The sequencing sample was made of sorted CD4+, CD8+, or CD8+CD57+ T cells (not recorded which) from PBMCs. CDR3 residues: CSAFSGGMGEQFF. For the CDR3, the DNA is TGCAGTGCTTTCAGCGGGGGGATGGGTGAGCAGTTCTTC.